These 27 T cell receptor beta chains originate from one sample sequenced in a study of technical replicates of blood from a few donors. TCRdb keeps only in-frame clones here, not all; method: immunoSEQ multiplex PCR. Among around 85,000 clones, approximately 94% were seen once, and the ten largest hold 0.2% to 0.3%. Sequencing input: T cells isolated from PBMCs. The receptor set was obtained from a human donor in good health.

This rearrangement joins TRBV10-2 to TRBJ2-5, with D maybe TRBD1 (6 bases). Trimming stripped 5 bases from V and 5 bases from J, with 15 bases between. CDR1 WSHSY and CDR2 SAAADI come from the germline V gene. CDR3 length equals 14 residues. The CDR3 here is CASSTGNGRETQYF. Here the CDR3 DNA reads TGCGCCAGCAGTACAGGGAACGGAAGGGAGACCCAGTACTTC.

The chain has TRBV11-2 and TRBJ2-1; D might be TRBD2 (6 bases). This CDR3 contains 15 residues. CDR1 is SGHAT, CDR2 FQNNGV, per germline. The ends were cut back, 1 base at V and 3 bases at J, with 10 bases in the middle. In nucleotides, the CDR3 is TGTGCCAGCAGCTTAGGGAGGGCGGGCTACAATGAGCAGTTCTTC. It codes for CASSLGRAGYNEQFF.

V gene TRBV10-3 combines with J gene TRBJ2-5; 13 positions match TRBD2. The junction had 5 bases not matched to a gene; V was cut back by 9 bases and J by 1 base. CDR1 is ENHRY and CDR2 is SYGVKD in the germline V gene. CDR3 length: 15 amino acids. The CDR3 loop reads CAIGTSGIVQETQYF. The CDR3, as DNA: TGTGCCATAGGGACTAGCGGGATAGTCCAAGAGACCCAGTACTTC.

V is TRBV2 and J is TRBJ2-3; TRBD2 matches 11 bases. This CDR3 region has 16 residues. Losses at the gene ends were 6 bases for V and 2 bases for J; bases not matched to a gene: 7. Germline values: CDR1 SNHLY, CDR2 FYNNEI. Written as DNA, the CDR3 is TGTGCCAGCAGCTCCGGGACTAGCGGCTACACAGATACGCAGTATTTT. Its protein is CASSSGTSGYTDTQYF.

V gene TRBV4-1 combines with J gene TRBJ2-3, with D maybe TRBD2 (6 bases). Germline CDR1 MGHRA, CDR2 YSYEKL. The CDR3 loop spans 16 amino acids. V was pared by 2 bases and J by 6 bases, with 18 bases between. For the CDR3, the DNA is TGCGCCAGCAGCCAACCCCGGGACTTATCCCCCGATACGCAGTATTTT. It specifies CASSQPRDLSPDTQYF.

The rearrangement uses TRBV7-6 and TRBJ2-2; D is possibly TRBD1 (6 bases). V was clipped by 1 base and J by 2 bases, with 20 bases between them. Germline assignment: CDR1 SGHVS and CDR2 FNYEAQ. CDR3 length equals 19 residues. CDR3 sequence: CASSLEVFIRGQNTGELFF. CDR3 sequence (DNA): TGTGCCAGCAGCTTAGAAGTTTTTATCAGGGGTCAAAACACCGGGGAGCTGTTTTTT.

This clone was seen a handful of times. The CDR3 spells CASSEGQGAGELFF. Here the CDR3 DNA reads TGTGCCAGCAGTGAAGGACAGGGGGCCGGGGAGCTGTTTTTT. The gene calls are TRBV6-4 and TRBJ2-2, with TRBD1 matching over 10 bases. The trim removed 3 bases at V and 6 bases at J, leaving 1 base unmatched. The CDR3 length is 14 residues. Germline lookup yields CDR1 MRHNA and CDR2 SNTAGT.

This rearrangement joins TRBV5-1 to TRBJ2-7, with D perhaps TRBD1 (6 bases). The CDR3 has 14 residues. CDR1 and CDR2 (germline): SGHRS, YFSETQ. The V gene lost 0 bases and the J gene lost 2 bases, with 9 bases spanning the gap. In DNA, the CDR3 is TGCGCCAGCAGCTTGGCAGGGGCCCCCTACGAGCAGTACTTC. Protein sequence: CASSLAGAPYEQYF.

This clone showed up just once. The chain carries TRBV13 and TRBJ2-1; D is undetermined. Deletions cut 3 bases from V and 4 bases from J, with 7 bases between. CDR3 length: 13 residues. Germline V gives CDR1 PRHDT, CDR2 FYEKMQ (reference sequence). The CDR3 coding sequence is TGTGCCAGCAGCTTGCGGCGGTACAATGAGCAGTTCTTC. This codes for CASSLRRYNEQFF.

The V call is TRBV6-1, the J call TRBJ2-7; D may be TRBD1 (6 bases). The length of the CDR3 is 15 residues. V was shortened by 6 bases and J by 0 bases, with 15 bases between the two germline ends. Germline CDR1 is MNHNS and CDR2 is SASEGT. CDR3 DNA: TGTGCCAGCAGGCCCCGGACAGACAGCTCCTACGAGCAGTACTTC. Amino acids: CASRPRTDSSYEQYF.

This chain connects TRBV13 to TRBJ1-2; D might be TRBD1 (6 bases). CDR3 length: 17 amino acids. Germline loops: CDR1 PRHDT, CDR2 FYEKMQ (reference sequence). The V gene lost 4 bases and the J gene lost 1 base, with 19 bases spanning the gap. The CDR3 is CASSSPLTGFHNYGYTF. The CDR3 bases are TGTGCCAGCAGCTCCCCCTTGACAGGCTTTCATAACTATGGCTACACCTTC.

The genes are TRBV27 and TRBJ2-3; D gene ambiguous. V lost 1 base and J 0 bases, leaving 5 bases between the germline ends. CDR3 length: 14 residues. Germline V lookup: CDR1 MNHEY, CDR2 SMNVEV (reference sequence). CDR3 loop: CASSLYGSTDTQYF. CDR3 sequence (DNA): TGTGCCAGCAGTTTATACGGGAGCACAGATACGCAGTATTTT.

This chain links TRBV16 with TRBJ2-1; D possibly corresponds to TRBD2 (5 bases). Germline lookup yields CDR1 KGHSY and CDR2 FQNENV. V shed 4 bases and J shed 9 bases, with 13 bases lying between them. The length of the CDR3 is 13 residues. DNA of the CDR3: TGTGCCAGCAGCCCATTTCCTAGCCGTGAGCAGTTCTTC. Translating gives CASSPFPSREQFF.

The chain carries TRBV28 and TRBJ2-5; 8 bases are shared with TRBD1. Looked up from germline, CDR1 is MDHEN and CDR2 is SYDVKM. The CDR3 has 14 amino acids. The J segment lost 7 bases and the V segment lost 10 bases, leaving 14 bases of the junction unmatched. The CDR3 region is CATHFRGRPGTQYF. CDR3 nucleotides: TGTGCCACCCACTTCAGGGGGCGTCCGGGGACCCAGTACTTC.

The V call is TRBV25-1, the J call TRBJ1-2; D is ambiguous. The V gene lost 3 bases and the J gene lost 4 bases, with 12 bases spanning the gap. This CDR3 comprises 14 residues. Germline-derived CDR1 and CDR2 are MGHDK and SYGVNS. DNA of the CDR3: TGTGCCAGCAGTGACTATACAGAAGGCTATGGCTACACCTTC. This gives the protein CASSDYTEGYGYTF.

The chain carries TRBV28 and TRBJ2-7; 9 bases are shared with TRBD1. Trimming cost V 2 bases and J 4 bases; bases outside gene matches: 9. CDR1 and CDR2 from the germline V gene are MDHEN and SYDVKM. This CDR3 is 16 amino acids long. The CDR3 spells CASSLPVGTGKYEQYF. The CDR3 DNA sequence: TGTGCCAGCAGTTTACCTGTCGGGACAGGGAAGTACGAGCAGTACTTC.

This clone was observed once. The CDR3 spells CASSLKRDRGSSYGYTF. The DNA for the CDR3 is TGTGCCAGCAGCCTCAAACGGGACAGGGGATCGAGCTATGGCTACACCTTC. The chain carries TRBV28 and TRBJ1-2, with 10 positions matching TRBD1. This CDR3 region has 17 residues. J was trimmed by 4 bases and V by 6 bases; bases with no gene match: 14. The V gene's germline CDR1 is MDHEN and CDR2 SYDVKM.

The chain has TRBV5-6 and TRBJ2-7, with 15 nucleotides matching TRBD2. This CDR3 is 18 amino acids long. J lost 2 bases, V lost 4 bases, and 10 bases had no gene match. The germline gives CDR1 SGHDT, CDR2 YYEEEE. CDR3 sequence reads: CASSRPGLAGGSAYEQYF. The DNA of the CDR3 is TGTGCCAGCAGCCGACCCGGACTAGCGGGAGGGTCGGCCTACGAGCAGTACTTC.

V and J are TRBV6-6 and TRBJ1-1; D is unclear. This CDR3 comprises 12 residues. The V gene lost 2 bases and the J gene lost 5 bases, with 6 bases spanning the gap. The germline gives CDR1 MNHNY, CDR2 SVGAGI (reference sequence). The CDR3 loop is CASSYEWTEAFF. The CDR3 DNA is TGTGCCAGCAGTTACGAGTGGACTGAAGCTTTCTTT.

The chain couples TRBV7-8 to TRBJ2-3; D gene ambiguous. Germline CDR1 is SGHVS and CDR2 is FQNEAQ. Trimming removed 4 bases at V and 1 base at J, with 6 bases between. CDR3 length: 13 residues. The CDR3 DNA reads as TGTGCCAGCAGCTCCCAGGGCACAGATACGCAGTATTTT. It is translated as CASSSQGTDTQYF.

The chain couples TRBV7-8 to TRBJ2-5, with D possibly being TRBD1 (6 bases). Germline CDR1 SGHVS, CDR2 FQNEAQ. Trimming pared 5 bases from V and 2 bases from J, leaving 15 bases between. The length of the CDR3 is 15 residues. The CDR3 protein is CASSGIKTGQETQYF. The CDR3 nucleotides read TGTGCCAGCAGCGGCATAAAGACAGGTCAAGAGACCCAGTACTTC. The whole variable domain, filled in from reference TRBV7-8 and TRBJ2-5, reads GAGVSQSPRYKVAKRGQDVALRCDPISGHVSLFWYQQALGQGPEFLTYFQNEAQLDKSGLPSDRFFAERPEGSVSTLKIQRTQQEDSAVYLCASSGIKTGQETQYFGPGTRLLVL.

J is TRBJ1-1 and V is TRBV18, with D possibly TRBD1 on 5 matching bases. The CDR3 has 16 residues. Germline CDR1 and CDR2: KGHSH and LQKENI. V lost 4 bases and J 0 bases, leaving 15 bases between the germline ends. The CDR3: CASSQADMAMNTEAFF. CDR3 nucleotides: TGTGCCAGCTCACAGGCGGACATGGCGATGAACACTGAAGCTTTCTTT.

The V call is TRBV20-1, the J call TRBJ2-7; D unclear. The CDR3 length is 11 residues. The V gene's germline CDR1 is DFQATT and CDR2 SNEGSKA (reference sequence). Trimming pared 7 bases from V and 6 bases from J, leaving 13 bases between. The CDR3 DNA reads as TGCAGTGTCCCTTACGGGTTCGAGCAGTACTTC. Encoded protein: CSVPYGFEQYF.

The chain joins TRBV5-8 to TRBJ2-7; 9 bases fit TRBD1. The CDR3 length is 15 residues. Trimming took 4 bases from V and 11 from J; bases not matched to a gene: 16. CDR1 is SGHTS, CDR2 YDEGEE, per germline. This CDR3 is CASSDGTGFSLSKYF. CDR3 nucleotide sequence: TGTGCCAGCAGCGACGGGACAGGGTTTAGCCTGAGCAAGTACTTC.

This clone was detected a few times. The gene calls are TRBV28 and TRBJ1-2, with TRBD1 matching over 8 bases. CDR3 length: 14 amino acids. Trimming at V came to 5 bases and at J to 7 bases, leaving 9 bases not matched to a gene. Germline CDR1 MDHEN, CDR2 SYDVKM. This CDR3 reads CASSVTGGTFGYTF. As DNA, the CDR3 is TGTGCCAGCAGTGTAACAGGGGGGACGTTTGGCTACACCTTC.

The V gene is TRBV6-5, the J gene TRBJ1-5; D call uncertain. The CDR3 sequence is 14 residues long. Trimming left V 2 bases short and J 5 bases short, with 10 bases between. Germline loops: CDR1 MNHEY, CDR2 SVGAGI. CDR3 sequence (DNA): TGTGCCAGCAGTTACGGAGGGATTGATCAGCCCCAGCATTTT. This encodes CASSYGGIDQPQHF.

The chain carries TRBV6-1 and TRBJ2-3, with D uncertain. This CDR3 has 15 amino acids. Germline V gives CDR1 MNHNS, CDR2 SASEGT. Trimming removed 1 base from V and 2 bases from J, with 10 bases in between. CDR3 region: CASSEVLQTTDTQYF. CDR3 sequence (DNA): TGTGCCAGCAGTGAAGTGCTACAGACCACAGATACGCAGTATTTT.